This section outlines one T cell receptor beta chain sequence together with its context. Its antigen is still unknown. Per-base qualities were not stored, and no clone one base away is much larger. The entry originates in a study of cytomegalovirus exposure and HLA in healthy donors (dated by TCRdb to about 2017). The study in broad terms: An earlier analysis of roughly 500 of the donors reported 276 Gb of sequence data and more than 90 million unique TCR beta sequences from about 179 million T cells. To predict cytomegalovirus infection status, the study combined high-throughput TCR immunosequencing, statistical association of individual TCRs with disease status, and machine learning. The T cell repertoires of under 750 subjects were profiled by immunosequencing and related to cytomegalovirus serostatus. In a later analysis, previously published TCR beta repertoires from roughly 710 donors were re-analyzed and high-resolution HLA genotyping was added so that TCR occurrence patterns could be studied. Alongside the repertoire data, information on donor age, sex, ethnicity and CMV serostatus was compiled. Typing coverage varied by locus: roughly 629-640 donors for A, B, C, DRB1 and DQB1; 522 for DQA1; approximately 570 for DPA1; more than 450 for DPB1. In addition to the first cohort of several hundred subjects, a separate validation cohort of about 120 different subjects was used. About 310 gigabases of sequencing data and tens of millions of unique TCR sequences were included in an early release covering roughly 600 HLA-typed donors. Genome-wide SNP genotypes for about 65% of the roughly 700 donors were used in a later genetic analysis, which treated that subset as a discovery cohort. An earlier analysis of several hundred of the donors applied high-throughput TCR beta sequencing to assess whether each TCR beta V gene segment acted as functional or pseudogenic. Among the roughly 400 genotyped donors, approximately 77% belonged to the genetic ancestry cluster associated with self-reported Caucasian donors. Because of strong linkage in the cohort, roughly five DR-DQ haplotypes were treated as single units for association and clustering. HLA typing included class I and class II loci at four-digit resolution. Rather than drawing on any new phenotypic data, the later analysis identified candidate immune exposures from TCR beta sequences and the way those sequences occurred across donors. Among 398 genotyped donors of the cohort, an average of roughly 240,000 unique TCR beta nucleotide sequences were sequenced per donor, 15% to 20% of them non-productive. All discovery cohort repertoires had been generated on a single sequencing platform. The study aimed to test whether cataloging public T cell receptors could reveal signatures of past pathogen exposure.

CDR1 and CDR2 are drawn from the germline V gene (reference sequence): SGHNT, YYREEE. The CDR3, cysteine through phenylalanine, is 15 amino acids long. CDR3 DNA is the only sequence kept; it has 45 bases, read in frame from the first base. The germline V end is reduced by 4 bases and the J end by 3 bases; junction bases left unmatched: 3. Study-wide findings and limitations: In both the original and validation cohorts, the classifier was reported to diagnose cytomegalovirus status with high specificity and sensitivity. Most TCR sequences were seen in very few donors, while some public TCRs were found in many individuals. A later analysis found that TCR association rates varied across HLA loci, with DRB1 alleles showing the most associated TCRs and HLA-C alleles the fewest. The cohort was sequenced for TCR beta chains only, and without alpha or paired-chain data the features that could be detected were limited. Some IMGT-functional V segments, including TRBV6-2 and TRBV6-3, could not be distinguished by the 87-base-pair reads and were therefore excluded. In a later analysis, most CMV-associated TCR beta chains were found to appear HLA-restricted, with HLA associations seemingly driven largely by CMV exposure. In a later analysis, about 17,000 TCR beta sequences were associated with specific HLA alleles at a false discovery rate of 0.05. In a later genetic analysis, a missense DCLRE1C variant was associated with V-gene and J-gene trimming of TCR beta chains, and the association was replicated in an independent cohort. It was suggested by the authors that the approach could potentially be generalized to other disease states and immunological phenotypes. HLA typing was unavailable for some donors at each locus, so association tests used only the typed subset. A cluster of highly shared sequence variants was judged likely to represent a technical artifact of the sequencing pipeline. For the cohort, immune exposure information was limited to CMV serostatus. In a later analysis, HLA-associated TCR beta chains were found to be more clonally expanded and to have lower generation probabilities than equally common non-associated chains. The presence/absence analyses assumed that sequencing depth was roughly uniform across donors, and that assumption may not be true. Correlated functional status among segregating V segments might be attributable to linkage disequilibrium, but an unknown experimental factor could not be ruled out. Three of the identified cytomegalovirus-associated TCR beta chains were confirmed in vitro to be specific for cytomegalovirus antigens. Assigning TCR associations to individual alleles was difficult when HLA alleles, especially DR and DQ, strongly co-occurred. Broadly in line with IMGT annotations, most TCR beta V segments showed up in productive rearrangements about 87% or about 30% of the time in an earlier analysis of about 500 of the donors. The study gave a list of about 150 TCR beta chains associated with cytomegalovirus. Because counts were too low, seventeen rarely observed V segments, including chromosome 9 orphons, were left out of the earlier analysis of about 500 of the donors. According to a later genetic analysis, donors in an Asian-associated ancestry cluster had fewer N-insertions in productive TCRs than the roughly 670-donor mean. A further reported finding was that TCR beta sequences accurately predicted the HLA-A and HLA-B alleles for most subjects in the first cohort. According to a later analysis, parvovirus B19, influenza, CMV and Epstein-Barr virus appeared linked to several top co-occurrence clusters.

Library prep was done by the immunoSEQ multiplex PCR assay. For the multiplex PCR, a mixture combining 60 forward primers for TCR Vbeta segments and 13 reverse primers for TCR Jbeta segments was used. The CDR3 region of rearranged TCR beta genes was amplified from genomic DNA with a multiplex PCR assay. On the Illumina HiSeq System, the amplified TCR beta libraries were sequenced as 87-base-pair reads. The source study handled its data this way. Across the 700 or so repertoires, a later analysis counted approximately 83 million unique TCR beta chains, about 10 million of which were shared by at least two donors. To remove PCR and sequencing errors, raw reads were error-corrected and collapsed into unique sequences using a nearest-neighbor algorithm that merged closely related sequences. V, D and J gene segments were assigned by aligning CDR3 sequences to IMGT reference sequences. For a sequence to be retained, a match of at least six nucleotides to both a V gene segment and a J gene segment was required. A rearrangement counted as productive if the CDR3 had no stop codons and remained in frame with V and J, and every other rearrangement counted as non-productive. CDR3 was defined by IMGT convention, running from the second conserved V-encoded cysteine to the conserved J-encoded phenylalanine. Sequences without an unambiguous match to a single V gene segment were excluded from the earlier analysis of approximately 560 of the donors. An earlier analysis of some 610 of the donors called V segments functional above 56.7% productive rearrangements and segregating when the between-donor standard deviation exceeded 5%. A statistical classification framework was developed to diagnose cytomegalovirus status using the catalog of TCR beta chain sequences. A later analysis assigned V and J genes by comparing TCR nucleotide sequences with IMGT/GENE-DB human TR gene sequences. Using the TCRdist pipeline, a later analysis assigned CDR3 sequences along with most-parsimonious VDJ recombination scenarios. In a later analysis, every TCR beta chain was defined by the combination of its CDR3 amino acid sequence and its V-gene family, and reads without a unique V-gene family were dropped. As a way to deal with suspected cross-contamination and a sequencing artifact, a later analysis dropped roughly 620 nucleotide sequences that were highly shared and had low generation probability. In a later analysis, a clonal expansion index for each public chain was calculated from normalized within-repertoire ranks of inferred template counts. A later analysis computed generation probabilities with a VDJ recombination model fitted to out-of-frame rearrangements, and checked the results against IGoR. A later analysis scored TCR-TCR, TCR-HLA and TCR-CMV co-occurrence with hypergeometric tests, applying a repertoire-size bias correction to TCR pairs. A later analysis estimated false discovery rates by permuting HLA or CMV assignments 20 times. In a later analysis, co-occurring TCRs were grouped with DBSCAN, and TCRdist sequence similarity was added when clustering was performed within HLA-allele-positive subsets. Repertoires with fewer than 30,000 or more than 120,000 public chains were left out of co-occurrence clustering, as were about five repertoires with anomalous nucleotide sharing. What TCRdb holds here is the immuneACCESS table cut down to in-frame rearrangements. Part of the clones is not present; checked against another copy, under half of the missing clones reflect an unresolved V gene, and the others are unexplained. The DNA gave D and trimming, while V, J and clone size come from that table. The sample profile shows roughly 150,000 clones; 60% to 80% of them were found once. Of the sample, 0.66% is held by the ten largest clones.

The cohort comprised approximately 700 healthy bone marrow donors. At the time of sampling, all cohort members were nominally healthy, though unrecorded immune exposures were likely present. The donor was CMV seronegative and belonged to the group of 320 or so seronegative cohort members. A peripheral blood sample was provided by each donor, and peripheral blood mononuclear cells were used for TCR beta sequencing. The Qiagen DNeasy Blood Extraction Kit was used to extract genomic DNA from the blood cell samples. In this chain, TRBV5-4 is recombined with TRBJ2-3; the central 12 bases match TRBD2. The TCR sequence derives from a male donor in good health and CMV-seronegative. The sample was PBMCs. The CDR3: CASSPTSGGTDTQYF. The nucleotide sequence reads as follows: TGTGCCAGCAGCCCAACTAGCGGGGGGACAGATACGCAGTATTTT.